The T cell receptor beta chain under discussion was sequenced for a study of T cells in Graves' hyperthyroidism and ophthalmopathy. This clonotype was counted at least ten times. V was cut by 2 bases and J by 3 bases, with 11 bases left in between. The CDR3 consists of 14 residues. In germline, CDR1 is MDHEN, CDR2 SYDVKM. Amplification of TCR beta CDR3 regions was performed using RNA transcripts as template. A first-round RT-PCR of the TCR CDR3 used the HTBI primer set. Each CDR3 protein is one row after TCRdb ran MiXCR on the multiplex PCR reads. The sample yields approximately 630,000 distinct CDR3 sequences, around 15% seen once.

The TCR comes from a woman aged 30 to 39 with Graves' hyperthyroidism. The sample taken for sequencing was blood. This chain joins TRBV28 and TRBJ2-7; no clear D gene. The CDR3 bases are TGTGCCAGCAGTTTACCGGTGCAGTTCTACGAGCAGTACTTC. Translation gives CASSLPVQFYEQYF.